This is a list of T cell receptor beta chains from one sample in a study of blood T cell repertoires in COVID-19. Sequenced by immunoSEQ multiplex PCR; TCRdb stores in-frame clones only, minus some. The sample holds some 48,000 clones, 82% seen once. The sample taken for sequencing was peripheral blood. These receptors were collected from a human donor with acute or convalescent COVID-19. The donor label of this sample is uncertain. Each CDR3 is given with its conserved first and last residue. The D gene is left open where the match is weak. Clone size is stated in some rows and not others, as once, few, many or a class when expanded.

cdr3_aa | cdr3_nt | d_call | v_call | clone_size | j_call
CASSQGGGEETQYF | TGCGCCAGCAGCCAAGGAGGCGGTGAAGAGACCCAGTACTTC | - | TRBV4-3 | - | TRBJ2-5
CASSPSRDRVGAFF | TGCGCCAGCAGCCCAAGCAGGGACAGGGTGGGAGCTTTCTTT | TRBD1 | TRBV4-1 | - | TRBJ1-1
CASRDAQGASNEKLFF | TGCGCCAGCAGAGACGCCCAGGGGGCGAGTAATGAAAAACTGTTTTTT | TRBD1 | TRBV5-1 | - | TRBJ1-4
CASSPGTAGELFF | TGTGCCAGCAGCCCCGGGACAGCCGGGGAGCTGTTTTTT | TRBD1 | TRBV11-2 | - | TRBJ2-2
CASSTNRGGQPQHF | TGTGCCAGCAGTACTAACAGGGGAGGACAGCCCCAGCATTTT | TRBD1 | TRBV28 | - | TRBJ1-5
CASSPLGQGEGYGYTF | TGTGCCAGCTCACCCCTGGGACAGGGGGAGGGCTATGGCTACACCTTC | TRBD1 | TRBV18 | - | TRBJ1-2
CASSFVYNEQFF | TGTGCCAGCAGTTTTGTATACAATGAGCAGTTCTTC | - | TRBV6-2/TRBV6-3 | - | TRBJ2-1
CASSLTGSWNTEAFF | TGTGCCAGCAGCTTAACGGGGTCGTGGAACACTGAAGCTTTCTTT | - | TRBV11-3 | - | TRBJ1-1
CAIRSQGDTEAFF | TGTGCCATCAGGAGTCAGGGGGACACTGAAGCTTTCTTT | TRBD1 | TRBV10-3 | - | TRBJ1-1
CASSLTGGNSPLHF | TGTGCCAGCAGCTTAACAGGGGGTAATTCACCCCTCCACTTT | TRBD1 | TRBV5-6 | - | TRBJ1-6
CASSGSGTALYEQYF | TGCGCCAGCAGCGGATCCGGGACAGCGCTCTACGAGCAGTACTTC | TRBD1 | TRBV5-1 | once | TRBJ2-7